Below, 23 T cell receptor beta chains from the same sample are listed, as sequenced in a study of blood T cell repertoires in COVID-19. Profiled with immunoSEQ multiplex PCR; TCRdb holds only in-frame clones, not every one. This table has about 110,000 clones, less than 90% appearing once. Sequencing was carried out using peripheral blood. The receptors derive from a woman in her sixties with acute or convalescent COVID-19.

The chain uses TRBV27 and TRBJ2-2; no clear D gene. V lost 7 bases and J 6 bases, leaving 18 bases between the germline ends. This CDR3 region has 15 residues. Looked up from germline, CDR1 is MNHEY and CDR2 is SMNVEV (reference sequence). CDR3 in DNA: TGTGCCAGCACAGGATCGATCACCCCCGCCGGGGAGCTGTTTTTT. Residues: CASTGSITPAGELFF.

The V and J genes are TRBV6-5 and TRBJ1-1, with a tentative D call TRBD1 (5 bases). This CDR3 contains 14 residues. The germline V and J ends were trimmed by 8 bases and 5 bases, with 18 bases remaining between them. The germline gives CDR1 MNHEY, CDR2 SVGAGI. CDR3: CASETGGVGTEAFF. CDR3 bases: TGTGCCAGCGAGACCGGGGGGGTTGGAACTGAAGCTTTCTTT.

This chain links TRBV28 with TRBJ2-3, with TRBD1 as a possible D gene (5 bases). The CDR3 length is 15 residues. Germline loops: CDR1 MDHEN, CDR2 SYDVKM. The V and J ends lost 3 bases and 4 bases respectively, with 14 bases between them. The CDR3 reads CASSFLKGFPDTQYF. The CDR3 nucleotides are TGTGCCAGCAGTTTTTTGAAGGGGTTTCCAGATACGCAGTATTTT.

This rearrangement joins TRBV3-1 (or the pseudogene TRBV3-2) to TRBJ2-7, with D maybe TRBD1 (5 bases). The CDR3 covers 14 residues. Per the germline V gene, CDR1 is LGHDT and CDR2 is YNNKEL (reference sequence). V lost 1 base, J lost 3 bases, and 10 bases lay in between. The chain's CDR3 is CASSQGQGSYEQYF. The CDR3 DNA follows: TGTGCCAGCAGCCAAGGGCAGGGAAGCTACGAGCAGTACTTC.

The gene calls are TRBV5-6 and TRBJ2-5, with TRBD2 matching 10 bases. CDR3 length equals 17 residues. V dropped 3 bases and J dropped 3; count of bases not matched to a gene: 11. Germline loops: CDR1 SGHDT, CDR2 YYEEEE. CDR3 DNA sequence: TGTGCCAGCAGCTCGGCCCTGGAGCGGGAGGGGGAAGAGACCCAGTACTTC. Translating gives CASSSALEREGEETQYF.

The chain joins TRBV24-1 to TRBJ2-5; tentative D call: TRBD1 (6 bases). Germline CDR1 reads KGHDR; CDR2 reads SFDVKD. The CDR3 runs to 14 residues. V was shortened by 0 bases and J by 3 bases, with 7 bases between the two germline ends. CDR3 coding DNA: TGTGCCACCAGTGATTTGAAGGGGGAAGAGACCCAGTACTTC. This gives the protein CATSDLKGEETQYF.

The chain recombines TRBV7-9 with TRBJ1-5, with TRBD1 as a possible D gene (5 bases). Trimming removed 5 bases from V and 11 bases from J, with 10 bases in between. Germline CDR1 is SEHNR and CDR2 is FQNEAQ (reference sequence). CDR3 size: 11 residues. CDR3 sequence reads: CASSQGGAQHF. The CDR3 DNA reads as TGTGCCAGCAGCCAGGGTGGGGCCCAGCATTTT.

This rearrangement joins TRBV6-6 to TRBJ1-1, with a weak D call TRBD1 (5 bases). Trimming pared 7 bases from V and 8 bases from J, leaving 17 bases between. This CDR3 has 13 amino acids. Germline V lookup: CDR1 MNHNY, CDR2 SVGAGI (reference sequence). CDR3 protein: CASINRNTPEAFF. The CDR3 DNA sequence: TGTGCCAGCATCAACAGGAACACGCCAGAAGCTTTCTTT.

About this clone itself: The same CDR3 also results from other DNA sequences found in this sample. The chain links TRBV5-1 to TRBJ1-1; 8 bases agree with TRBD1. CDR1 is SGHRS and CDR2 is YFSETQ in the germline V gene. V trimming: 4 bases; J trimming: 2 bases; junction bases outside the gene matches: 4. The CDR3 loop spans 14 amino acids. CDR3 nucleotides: TGCGCCAGCAGCCCCGGGACAGGTAACACTGAAGCTTTCTTT. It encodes CASSPGTGNTEAFF.

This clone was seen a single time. The CDR3 nucleotides read TGTGCCAGCAGCAAACAGGGCTCCGGGGAGCTGTTTTTT. Translated: CASSKQGSGELFF. The chain combines TRBV7-2 with TRBJ2-2; D is perhaps TRBD1 (6 bases). CDR3 size: 13 residues. V shed 5 bases and J shed 6 bases, with 10 bases lying between them. Per the germline V gene, CDR1 is SGHTA and CDR2 is FQGNSA. The full variable domain, completed using reference TRBV7-2 and TRBJ2-2, is GAGVSQSPSNKVTEKGKDVELRCDPISGHTALYWYRQSLGQGLEFLIYFQGNSAPDKSGLPSDRFSAERTGGSVSTLTIQRTQQEDSAVYLCASSKQGSGELFFGEGSRLTVL.

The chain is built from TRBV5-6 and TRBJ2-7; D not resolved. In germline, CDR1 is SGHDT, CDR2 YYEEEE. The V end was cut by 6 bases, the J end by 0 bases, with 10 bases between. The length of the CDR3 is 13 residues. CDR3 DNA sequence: TGTGCCAGCACCCGACGGAGCTCCTACGAGCAGTACTTC. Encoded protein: CASTRRSSYEQYF. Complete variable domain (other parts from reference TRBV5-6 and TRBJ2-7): DAGVTQSPTHLIKTRGQQVTLRCSPKSGHDTVSWYQQALGQGPQFIFQYYEEEERQRGNFPDRFSGHQFPNYSSELNVNALLLGDSALYLCASTRRSSYEQYFGPGTRLTVT.

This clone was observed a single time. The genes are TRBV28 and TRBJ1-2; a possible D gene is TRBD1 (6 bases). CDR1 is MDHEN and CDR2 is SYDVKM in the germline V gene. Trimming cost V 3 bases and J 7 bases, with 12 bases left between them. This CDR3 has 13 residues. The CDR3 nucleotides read TGTGCCAGCAGTTTCGGGGGGCTCGGTGGCTACACCTTC. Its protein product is CASSFGGLGGYTF.

The CDR3 DNA follows: TGTGCCAGCAGCATCCGAGGGGGGGGAGCAAATTCACCCCTCCACTTT. It is translated as CASSIRGGGANSPLHF. The chain uses TRBV5-5 and TRBJ1-6; perhaps TRBD1 as D (6 bases). This CDR3 is built from 16 residues. The V end lost 4 bases, the J end lost 7 bases, and 18 bases lay between the germline ends. The germline CDR1 and CDR2 sequences are SGHKS and YYEKEE (reference sequence).

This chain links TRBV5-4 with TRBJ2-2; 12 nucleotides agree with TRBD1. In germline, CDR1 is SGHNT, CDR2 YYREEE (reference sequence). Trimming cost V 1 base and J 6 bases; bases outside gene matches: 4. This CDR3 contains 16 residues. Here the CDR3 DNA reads TGTGCCAGCAGCTTGACGGGACAGGGGGCACCCGGGGAGCTGTTTTTT. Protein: CASSLTGQGAPGELFF.

The CDR3 loop is CASSPLAGGRYYTDTQYF. In DNA, the CDR3 is TGTGCCAGCAGCCCACTAGCGGGGGGGAGATATTACACAGATACGCAGTATTTT. The chain is built from TRBV9 and TRBJ2-3; 13 bases line up with TRBD2. V trimming: 4 bases; J trimming: 2 bases; junction bases outside the gene matches: 10. Germline V gene data show CDR1 as SGDLS and CDR2 as YYNGEE. This CDR3 has 18 residues. Full variable domain (remainder filled in from reference TRBV9 and TRBJ2-3): DSGVTQTPKHLITATGQRVTLRCSPRSGDLSVYWYQQSLDQGLQFLIQYYNGEERAKGNILERFSAQQFPDLHSELNLSSLELGDSALYFCASSPLAGGRYYTDTQYFGPGTRLTVL.

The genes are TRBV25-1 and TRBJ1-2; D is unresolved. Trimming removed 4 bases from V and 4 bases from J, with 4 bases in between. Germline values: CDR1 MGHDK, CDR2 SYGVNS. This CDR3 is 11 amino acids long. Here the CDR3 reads CASSAGYGYTF. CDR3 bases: TGTGCCAGCAGTGCCGGCTATGGCTACACCTTC.

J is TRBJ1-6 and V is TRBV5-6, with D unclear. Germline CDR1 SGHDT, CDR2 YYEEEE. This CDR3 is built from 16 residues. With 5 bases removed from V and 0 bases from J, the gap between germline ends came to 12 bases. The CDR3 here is CASSTPESSYNSPLHF. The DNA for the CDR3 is TGTGCCAGCAGTACGCCGGAGAGCTCCTATAATTCACCCCTCCACTTT.

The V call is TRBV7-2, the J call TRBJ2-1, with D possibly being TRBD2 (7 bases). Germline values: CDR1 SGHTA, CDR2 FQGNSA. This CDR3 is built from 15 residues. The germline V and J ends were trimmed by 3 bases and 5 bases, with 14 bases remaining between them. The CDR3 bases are TGTGCCAGCAGCTTGGGCGGGGGCATTCACAATGAGCAGTTCTTC. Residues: CASSLGGGIHNEQFF.

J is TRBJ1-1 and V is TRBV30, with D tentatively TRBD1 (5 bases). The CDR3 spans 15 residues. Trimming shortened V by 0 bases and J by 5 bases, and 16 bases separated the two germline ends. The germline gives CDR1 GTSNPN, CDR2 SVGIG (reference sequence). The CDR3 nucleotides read TGTGCCTGGAGTGTACGATCGGGGGGAGGGACTGAAGCTTTCTTT. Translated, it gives CAWSVRSGGGTEAFF.

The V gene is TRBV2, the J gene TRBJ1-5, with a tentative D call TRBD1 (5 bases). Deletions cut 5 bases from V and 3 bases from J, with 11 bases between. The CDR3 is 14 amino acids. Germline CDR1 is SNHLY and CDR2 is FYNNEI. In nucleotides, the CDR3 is TGTGCCAGCAGTCGGACACCCCTCAATCAGCCCCAGCATTTT. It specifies CASSRTPLNQPQHF.

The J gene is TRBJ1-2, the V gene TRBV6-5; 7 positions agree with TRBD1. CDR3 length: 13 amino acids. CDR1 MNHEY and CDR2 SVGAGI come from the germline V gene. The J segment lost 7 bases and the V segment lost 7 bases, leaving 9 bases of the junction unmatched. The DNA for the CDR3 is TGTGCCAGCACATCGACAGGGTCGGGTGGCTACACCTTC. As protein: CASTSTGSGGYTF.

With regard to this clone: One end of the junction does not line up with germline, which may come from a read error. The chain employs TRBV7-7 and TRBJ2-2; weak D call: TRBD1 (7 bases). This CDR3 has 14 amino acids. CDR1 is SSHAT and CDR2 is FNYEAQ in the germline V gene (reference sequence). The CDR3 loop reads CASSQGGETGELFF. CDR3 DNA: TGTGCTAGCAGCCAGGGGGGCGAGACCGGGGAGCTGTTTTTT.

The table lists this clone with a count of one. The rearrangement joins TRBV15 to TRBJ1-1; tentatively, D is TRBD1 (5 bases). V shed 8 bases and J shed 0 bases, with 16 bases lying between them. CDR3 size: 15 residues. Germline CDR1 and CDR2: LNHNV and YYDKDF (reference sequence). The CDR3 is CATRDSRFMNTEAFF. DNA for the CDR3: TGTGCCACCCGAGACAGCCGGTTCATGAACACTGAAGCTTTCTTT.